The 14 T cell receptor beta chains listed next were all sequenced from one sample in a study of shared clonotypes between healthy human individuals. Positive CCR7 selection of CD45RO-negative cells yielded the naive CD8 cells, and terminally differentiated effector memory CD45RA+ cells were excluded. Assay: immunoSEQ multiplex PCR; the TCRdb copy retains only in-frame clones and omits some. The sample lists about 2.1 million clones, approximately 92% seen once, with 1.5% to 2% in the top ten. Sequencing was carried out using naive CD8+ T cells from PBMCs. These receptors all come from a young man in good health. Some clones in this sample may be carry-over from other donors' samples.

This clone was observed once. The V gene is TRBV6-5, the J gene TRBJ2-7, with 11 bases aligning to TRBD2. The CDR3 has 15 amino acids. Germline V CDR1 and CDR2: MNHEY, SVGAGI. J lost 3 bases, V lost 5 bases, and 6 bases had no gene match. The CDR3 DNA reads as TGTGCCAGCAGTGGCGGGACTAGCGGTTACTACGAGCAGTACTTC. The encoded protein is CASSGGTSGYYEQYF.

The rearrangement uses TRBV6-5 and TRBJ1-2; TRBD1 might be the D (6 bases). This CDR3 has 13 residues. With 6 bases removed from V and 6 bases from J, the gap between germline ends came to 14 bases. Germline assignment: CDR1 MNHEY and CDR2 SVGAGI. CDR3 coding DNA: TGTGCCAGCAGCCCACAGGGCTTCCATGGCTACACCTTC. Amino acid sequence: CASSPQGFHGYTF.

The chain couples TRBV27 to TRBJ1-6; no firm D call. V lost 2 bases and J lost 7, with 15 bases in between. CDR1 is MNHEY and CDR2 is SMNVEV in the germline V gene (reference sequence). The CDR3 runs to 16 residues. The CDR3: CASSLVVEATNSPLHF. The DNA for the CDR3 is TGTGCCAGCAGTTTAGTGGTCGAGGCCACAAATTCACCCCTCCACTTT.

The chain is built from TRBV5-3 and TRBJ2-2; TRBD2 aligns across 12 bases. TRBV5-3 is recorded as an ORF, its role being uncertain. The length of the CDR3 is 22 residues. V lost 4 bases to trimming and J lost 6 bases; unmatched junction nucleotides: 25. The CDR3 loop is CARSTPKLGLAGRPGRSGELFF. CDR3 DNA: TGTGCCAGAAGCACACCCAAACTCGGACTAGCGGGGAGACCCGGTAGGTCCGGGGAGCTGTTTTTT.

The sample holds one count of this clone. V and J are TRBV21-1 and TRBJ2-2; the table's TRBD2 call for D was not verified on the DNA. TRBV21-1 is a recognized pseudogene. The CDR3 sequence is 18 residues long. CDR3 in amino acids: CASSKPEEFSANTGELFF. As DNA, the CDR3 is TGTGCCAGCAGCAAACCGGAGGAGTTTTCCGCGAACACCGGGGAGCTGTTTTTT.

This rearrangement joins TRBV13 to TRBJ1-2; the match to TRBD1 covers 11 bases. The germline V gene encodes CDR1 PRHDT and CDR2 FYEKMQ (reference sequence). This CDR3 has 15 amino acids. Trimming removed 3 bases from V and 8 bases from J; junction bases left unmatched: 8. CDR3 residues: CASSFGTGGNLGYTF. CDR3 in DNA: TGTGCCAGCAGCTTTGGGACAGGGGGTAACTTGGGCTACACCTTC.

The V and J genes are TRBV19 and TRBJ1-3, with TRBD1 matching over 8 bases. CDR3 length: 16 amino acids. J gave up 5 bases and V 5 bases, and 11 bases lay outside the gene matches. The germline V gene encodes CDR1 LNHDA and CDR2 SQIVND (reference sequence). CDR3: CASSLYPGQERNTIYF. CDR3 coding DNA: TGTGCCAGTAGTCTATACCCGGGACAGGAAAGAAACACCATATATTTT. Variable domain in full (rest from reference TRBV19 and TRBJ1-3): DGGITQSPKYLFRKEGQNVTLSCEQNLNHDAMYWYRQDPGQGLRLIYYSQIVNDFQKGDIAEGYSVSREKKESFPLTVTSAQKNPTAFYLCASSLYPGQERNTIYFGEGSWLTVV.

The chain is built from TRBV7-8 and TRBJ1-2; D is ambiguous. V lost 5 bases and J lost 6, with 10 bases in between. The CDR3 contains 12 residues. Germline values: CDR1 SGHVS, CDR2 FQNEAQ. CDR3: CASSPHKHGYTF. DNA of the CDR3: TGTGCCAGCAGCCCCCATAAGCATGGCTACACCTTC.

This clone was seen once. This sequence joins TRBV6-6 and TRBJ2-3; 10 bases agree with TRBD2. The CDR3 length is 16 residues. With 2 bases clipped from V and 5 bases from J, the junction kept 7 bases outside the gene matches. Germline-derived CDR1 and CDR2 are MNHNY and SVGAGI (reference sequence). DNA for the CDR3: TGTGCCAGCAGTTACACAGCGGGAGGGCCGGGAGATACGCAGTATTTT. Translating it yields CASSYTAGGPGDTQYF.

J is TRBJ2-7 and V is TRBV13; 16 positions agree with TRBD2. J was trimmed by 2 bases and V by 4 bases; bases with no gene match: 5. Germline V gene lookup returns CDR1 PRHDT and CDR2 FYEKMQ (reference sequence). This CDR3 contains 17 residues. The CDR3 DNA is TGTGCCAGCAGCTCCGGGACTAGCGGGAGGGCCCCCTACGAGCAGTACTTC. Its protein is CASSSGTSGRAPYEQYF.

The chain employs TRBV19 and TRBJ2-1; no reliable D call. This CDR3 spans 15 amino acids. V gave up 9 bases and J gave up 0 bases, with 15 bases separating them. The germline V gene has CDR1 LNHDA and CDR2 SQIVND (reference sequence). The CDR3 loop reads CASAVMGSSYNEQFF. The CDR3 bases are TGTGCCAGCGCGGTGATGGGTAGCTCCTACAATGAGCAGTTCTTC.

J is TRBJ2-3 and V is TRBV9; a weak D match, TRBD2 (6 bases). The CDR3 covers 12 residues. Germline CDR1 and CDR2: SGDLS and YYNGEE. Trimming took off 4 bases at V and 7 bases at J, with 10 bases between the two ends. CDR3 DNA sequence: TGTGCCAGCAGCCCCGGGGGATATACGCAGTATTTT. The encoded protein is CASSPGGYTQYF.

CDR3 in DNA: TGCGCCAGCAGCCTCCTGGGCTTAAATGGGTCCTACGAGCAGTACTTC. Protein product: CASSLLGLNGSYEQYF. This chain uses TRBV5-1 with TRBJ2-7, with D unclear. Germline assignment: CDR1 SGHRS and CDR2 YFSETQ. Trimming cost V 4 bases and J 1 base, with 18 bases left between them. This CDR3 spans 16 amino acids.

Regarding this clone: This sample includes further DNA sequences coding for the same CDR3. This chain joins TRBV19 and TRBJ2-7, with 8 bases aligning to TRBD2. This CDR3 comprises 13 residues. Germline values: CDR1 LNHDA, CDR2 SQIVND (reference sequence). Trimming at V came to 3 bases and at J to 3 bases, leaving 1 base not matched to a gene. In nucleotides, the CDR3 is TGTGCCAGTAGTATGGGGACTAGCTACGAGCAGTACTTC. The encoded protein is CASSMGTSYEQYF.